This T cell receptor beta chain is from a study of identical twins (TCRdb year 2016). Looking at the study overall: To test whether fetal clonotypes persist, this study deep-sequenced TCR alpha and beta repertoires from monozygotic twins, from unrelated adults of various ages, and from cord blood. Replicate twin experiments were performed at different times using different library preparation protocols to rule out contamination. Results the study describes overall, beyond this receptor: Zero-insertion analyses could be partly confounded by invariant T cells such as MAIT and iNKT, though diverse VJ usage argued against such confounding for most clonotypes. Because the same donors could not be followed over many years, conclusions were based on cross-sectional statistical analysis. Out-of-frame TCR alpha sharing in monozygotic twins was systematically underestimated by recombination models, whereas sharing between unrelated individuals was in agreement with the recombination models. Excess twin sharing in beta out-of-frame sequences was weaker because fewer shared sequences lowered the signal-to-noise ratio. Compared with coincidental sharing between unrelated individuals, out-of-frame TCR alpha sequences shared between twins showed an excess of sequences with low generation probability. Fewer insertions were carried by abundant cord blood beta clonotypes, a similar but weaker trend appeared in young adult naive repertoires, and no such trend appeared in memory repertoires.

This clonotype was seen ten or more times. The specificity of this receptor is unknown. No much larger clone is present one base from it, and per-base qualities are unavailable. Every donor was a healthy Caucasian. Three pairs of female monozygotic twins, all aged roughly 18 to 29 years, were included in the twin cohort. Peripheral blood mononuclear cells were the source from which RNA for the TCR libraries was isolated. The library was built by means of 5' RACE. Sequencing was performed on an Illumina HiSeq 2000. A universal primer binding site was added through template switching, and the final cDNA carried a unique molecular identifier so that TCR cDNA molecules could be counted accurately. First-strand cDNA for TCR alpha and beta chains was synthesized from specific primers in the conserved constant-segment region. To control for contamination, every cDNA library carried two barcodes: a SMART-Mk sample barcode plus Illumina barcodes. Two successive PCR steps introduced TruSeq adapter sequences along with Illumina sample barcodes. TCR alpha and beta cDNA libraries were sequenced on the Illumina HiSeq platform with custom primers. The study's own analysis went as follows. Unique molecular identifiers were extracted from raw reads with MiGEC, and CDR3 positions were determined with MiXCR. For each individual, recombination models were inferred using an EM algorithm with the repgenHMM and IGoR tools. The tcR package in R was used for shared clonotype analysis, with sharing normalized by the product of cloneset sizes. To study raw recombination without the effects of thymic and clonal selection, out-of-frame nonproductive sequences were analyzed. TCRdb ran its own pipeline on the public reads, namely fastp trimming at Q25 and MiXCR clone calling, and kept in-frame beta chains. CDR3 protein duplicates are merged, each entry listing the most common genes and DNA. The V and J calls shown here were made by TCRdb, not taken from the authors' results. A total of about 720,000 distinct CDR3 sequences appear in this sample, over 8.5% of them only once. The ten largest clones take up 0.98% of the sample.

The germline V gene specifies SGDLS as CDR1 and YYNGEE as CDR2. V has 0 bases trimmed and J has 6 bases trimmed; junction bases matching no gene number 0. The CDR3 runs 13 residues from the cysteine to the phenylalanine. The retained sequence is limited to the CDR3, 39 bases, with the frame set at the first base. This sample also appeared in a second study, on yellow fever vaccine responses in identical twins. As the second publication notes: The authors reported that the T cell response to vaccination in identical twins appeared partly convergent and partly personalized. In identical twins, the study followed T cell clones that responded to the vaccine with precision.

Sequenced sample: PBMCs. Rearrangement joined TRBV9 to TRBJ2-1; the junction holds 7 bases that match TRBD1. The TCR sequence derives from a young woman in good health. CDR3 region: CASSVAGGNEQFF. The DNA is as follows: TGTGCCAGCAGCGTAGCAGGGGGCAATGAGCAGTTCTTC.